The entry below gives a single T cell receptor beta chain sequence along with its context. Measured with immunoSEQ multiplex PCR; TCRdb has only the in-frame clones, and not every one. Of about 1.1 million clones in the sample, roughly 80% were seen once. This entry is derived from a study of shared clonotypes between healthy human individuals. This CDR3 has 14 amino acids. After removal of 5 bases from V and 6 bases from J, the junction contained 8 bases not matched to a gene. Germline V gene sequence: CDR1 SGHVS, CDR2 FQNEAQ. V is TRBV7-8 and J is TRBJ2-7; 9 bases agree with TRBD1. The receptor comes from a man younger than 30 in good health. Some clones in this sample may be carry-over from other donors' samples. The sequencing sample was made of memory CD4+ T cells from PBMCs. Subset indicated: CD45RA-negative fraction. In DNA, the CDR3 is TGTGCCAGCAGCGCCCGGGACAGGGATCTCGAGCAGTACTTC. It translates to CASSARDRDLEQYF. Based on the CDR3 plus reference TRBV7-8 and TRBJ2-7, the full variable domain is GAGVSQSPRYKVAKRGQDVALRCDPISGHVSLFWYQQALGQGPEFLTYFQNEAQLDKSGLPSDRFFAERPEGSVSTLKIQRTQQEDSAVYLCASSARDRDLEQYFGPGTRLTVT.